The 21 T cell receptor beta chains listed next were all sequenced from one sample in a study of T-cell reconstitution after alpha-beta-depleted transplantation in children. Construction of the TCRbeta library involved unique molecular identifiers. TCRdb ran MiXCR on the PCR reads and lists one entry per CDR3 protein. The data contain some 530,000 distinct CDR3 sequences, under 15% of them singletons. The sequences come from PBMCs from the stem cell graft donor, collected from the stem cell graft. These receptors were collected from a human donor who donated a stem cell graft to a child with combined immunodeficiency.

V and J are TRBV5-1 and TRBJ2-1; D may correspond to TRBD1 or TRBD2 (6 bases each). Trimming pared 0 bases from V and 4 bases from J, leaving 17 bases between. This CDR3 region has 17 residues. Per the germline V gene, CDR1 is SGHRS and CDR2 is YFSETQ. The CDR3 reads CASSLGYRGATYNEQFF. As DNA, the CDR3 is TGCGCCAGCAGCTTGGGTTATAGGGGGGCCACTTACAATGAGCAGTTCTTC.

This clonotype was seen a handful of times. The chain links TRBV5-1 to TRBJ2-1; TRBD2 aligns across 7 bases. The CDR3 has 14 amino acids. The trim removed 6 bases at V and 1 base at J, leaving 4 bases unmatched. Germline assignment: CDR1 SGHRS and CDR2 YFSETQ. The CDR3 DNA follows: TGCGCCAGCACGACGGGAGGATCCTACAATGAGCAGTTCTTC. As protein: CASTTGGSYNEQFF.

Written as DNA, the CDR3 is TGTGCCAGCAGCCCCGTGGAGAACTTCGAGCAGTACTTC. Translation: CASSPVENFEQYF. The chain recombines TRBV11-3 with TRBJ2-7; D is undetermined. Germline V gene data show CDR1 as SGHNT and CDR2 as YENEEA. This CDR3 is built from 13 residues. Trimming left V 5 bases short and J 6 bases short, with 14 bases between.

The chain couples TRBV7-9 to TRBJ1-2; 8 positions match TRBD1. The CDR3 consists of 15 residues. CDR1 and CDR2 from the germline V gene are SEHNR and FQNEAQ (reference sequence). The trim removed 1 base at V and 7 bases at J, leaving 8 bases unmatched. CDR3 region: CASSLGGAGQAGYTF. The CDR3 DNA sequence: TGTGCCAGCAGCTTAGGTGGTGCGGGACAGGCTGGCTACACCTTC.

The table lists this clonotype with a few counts. The chain recombines TRBV7-6 with TRBJ2-7, with TRBD1 as a possible D gene (5 bases). V was cut by 0 bases and J by 6 bases, with 12 bases left in between. CDR3 length equals 14 residues. The germline V gene has CDR1 SGHVS and CDR2 FNYEAQ. The CDR3 sequence is CASSLAQGSREQYF. The DNA of the CDR3 is TGTGCCAGCAGCTTAGCGCAGGGAAGCCGCGAGCAGTACTTC.

The CDR3 sequence: CASSWSRDEKLFF. The CDR3 DNA follows: TGTGCCAGCAGTTGGTCCCGCGATGAAAAACTGTTTTTT. The rearrangement joins TRBV6-2 or TRBV6-3 to TRBJ1-4; D is ambiguous. In germline, CDR1 is MNHEY, CDR2 SVGEGT. The CDR3 extends over 13 amino acids. V shed 4 bases and J shed 6 bases, with 9 bases lying between them.

The genes are TRBV12-3 or TRBV12-4 and TRBJ2-5; TRBD1 agrees at 9 bases. This CDR3 region has 14 residues. The trim removed 6 bases at V and 5 bases at J, leaving 7 bases unmatched. The CDR3 nucleotides read TGTGCCAGCAGGCGGACAGGGGAGTTGGAGACCCAGTACTTC. Protein sequence: CASRRTGELETQYF.

The V and J genes are TRBV3-1 and TRBJ2-1, with 9 bases aligning to TRBD2. The J segment lost 4 bases and the V segment lost 5 bases, leaving 9 bases of the junction unmatched. CDR1 LGHDT and CDR2 YNNKEL come from the germline V gene (reference sequence). This CDR3 spans 16 amino acids. In DNA, the CDR3 is TGTGCCAGCAGCGCTCGATCGGGACTAGCTTACAATGAGCAGTTCTTC. Protein product: CASSARSGLAYNEQFF.

There are many counts of this clonotype. The rearrangement joins TRBV5-1 to TRBJ2-3; possible D gene TRBD1, 5 bases. CDR3 length: 15 amino acids. V lost 0 bases to trimming and J lost 4 bases, with 12 bases between them. Germline CDR1 and CDR2: SGHRS and YFSETQ. CDR3 in amino acids: CASSLDYRGSDTQYF. The CDR3 bases are TGCGCCAGCAGCTTGGATTATAGGGGTTCAGATACGCAGTATTTT.

This clonotype was detected many times. The chain has TRBV7-9 and TRBJ1-5; the D gene is possibly TRBD1 (6 bases). The CDR3 is 12 residues long. Germline CDR1 reads SEHNR; CDR2 reads FQNEAQ (reference sequence). V gave up 9 bases and J gave up 3 bases, with 9 bases separating them. The CDR3 nucleotides read TGTGCCAGTTCAGGGGACAATCAGCCCCAGCATTTT. Translating it yields CASSGDNQPQHF.

This clonotype was observed many times. V is TRBV29-1 and J is TRBJ2-1; D is ambiguous. Trimming took off 2 bases at V and 2 bases at J, with 4 bases between the two ends. The CDR3 runs to 12 residues. The germline V gene encodes CDR1 SQVTM and CDR2 ANQGSEA. This CDR3 is CSVETTYNEQFF. Here the CDR3 DNA reads TGCAGCGTTGAAACGACCTACAATGAGCAGTTCTTC.

V and J are TRBV24-1 and TRBJ2-3, with a tentative D call TRBD2 (6 bases). Germline lookup yields CDR1 KGHDR and CDR2 SFDVKD. The V end lost 0 bases, the J end lost 4 bases, and 10 bases lay between the germline ends. The CDR3 contains 15 residues. The CDR3 nucleotides are TGTGCCACCAGTGATTTGCAGTCGGGGGCAGATACGCAGTATTTT. It translates to CATSDLQSGADTQYF.

Many counts were recorded for this clonotype. The gene calls are TRBV27 and TRBJ2-5, with 7 bases aligning to TRBD1. J lost 3 bases, V lost 5 bases, and 3 bases had no gene match. The CDR3 contains 13 residues. Germline CDR1 is MNHEY and CDR2 is SMNVEV (reference sequence). This chain's CDR3 is CASSKQGKETQYF. The CDR3 DNA reads TGTGCCAGCAGTAAACAGGGGAAAGAGACCCAGTACTTC.

This clonotype was seen ten or more times. The V gene is TRBV3-1, the J gene TRBJ1-5; D gene unclear. CDR1 is LGHDT and CDR2 is YNNKEL in the germline V gene (reference sequence). The CDR3 contains 15 residues. V was pared by 1 base and J by 2 bases, with 9 bases between. CDR3 bases: TGTGCCAGCAGCCAAGGTCAGGTGGGCAATCAGCCCCAGCATTTT. This translates into CASSQGQVGNQPQHF.

The sample holds many counts of this clonotype. The rearrangement links TRBV15 to TRBJ2-7; D gene unclear. The CDR3 is made up of 15 amino acids. Deletions cut 0 bases from V and 1 base from J, with 10 bases between. Germline-derived CDR1 and CDR2 are LNHNV and YYDKDF (reference sequence). CDR3 residues: CATSRDPGRSYEQYF. The CDR3 DNA is TGTGCCACCAGCAGAGATCCGGGTCGGTCCTACGAGCAGTACTTC.

This clonotype was recorded many times. The chain couples TRBV24-1 to TRBJ2-2; perhaps TRBD1 as D (6 bases). CDR3 length equals 14 residues. The germline V gene encodes CDR1 KGHDR and CDR2 SFDVKD. Trimming removed 9 bases at V and 1 base at J, with 11 bases between. The CDR3 region has the DNA TGTGCCACCGCCCGGACAGTGAACACCGGGGAGCTGTTTTTT. Amino acid sequence: CATARTVNTGELFF.

The sample holds a few counts of this clonotype. The chain carries TRBV3-1 and TRBJ2-1, with TRBD1 identical over 7 bases. The V and J ends lost 4 bases and 6 bases, in that order; junction bases with no gene match: 9. Germline V gives CDR1 LGHDT, CDR2 YNNKEL (reference sequence). This CDR3 comprises 15 residues. The CDR3 reads CASSRTGTASNEQFF. Here the CDR3 DNA reads TGTGCCAGCAGCCGGACCGGGACAGCCTCCAATGAGCAGTTCTTC.

V usage is TRBV29-1 and J usage is TRBJ1-2; 7 bases align to TRBD1. The CDR3 loop spans 16 amino acids. Unmatched junction bases numbered 17, after V lost 6 bases and J lost 4 bases. CDR1 is SQVTM, CDR2 ANQGSEA, per germline. CDR3 loop: CSVNRDRCLRVYGYTF. DNA of the CDR3: TGCAGCGTGAACCGGGACAGATGTCTGAGGGTCTATGGCTACACCTTC.

The sample holds many counts of this clonotype. The chain uses TRBV4-3 and TRBJ2-7; no definite D call. Between the trimmed V and J ends, which lost 1 base and 3 bases, there was a span of 13 bases. The CDR3 spans 15 residues. Germline values: CDR1 LGHNA, CDR2 YSLEER. The CDR3 DNA reads TGCGCCAGCAGCCAAGGGCCGGGCCGCTTCTACGAGCAGTACTTC. Protein: CASSQGPGRFYEQYF.

This clonotype occurred many times. V usage is TRBV20-1 and J usage is TRBJ2-7, with 9 bases lining up with TRBD1. CDR1 and CDR2 (germline): DFQATT, SNEGSKA (reference sequence). The CDR3 is 14 amino acids. Germline trimming cut 0 bases from V and 4 bases from J; bases unmatched to any gene: 4. The CDR3 DNA is TGCAGTGCTAGAGATGGGGACAGGGATTACGAGCAGTACTTC. Protein: CSARDGDRDYEQYF.

This clonotype occurred many times. The CDR3 loop is CASSTGTGSYNEQFF. For the CDR3, the DNA is TGTGCCAGCAGTACGGGGACAGGGAGCTACAATGAGCAGTTCTTC. The V and J genes are TRBV6-1 and TRBJ2-1; 9 bases line up with TRBD1. Germline lookup yields CDR1 MNHNS and CDR2 SASEGT. V was pared by 5 bases and J by 3 bases, with 5 bases of the junction left unmatched. The CDR3 spans 15 residues.